A single sample is the source of the 13 T cell receptor beta chains below, sequenced in a study of blood T cell repertoires in COVID-19. The repertoire was sequenced with immunoSEQ multiplex PCR; TCRdb's copy has only in-frame clones and lacks some. The data show about 63,000 clones, with around 84% seen just once and less than 15% held by the top ten. The sequenced sample was peripheral blood. The receptors were sampled from a human donor in a cohort sampled during active COVID-19.

The chain uses TRBV4-1 and TRBJ2-7; D unclear. Deletions cut 2 bases from V and 4 bases from J, with 15 bases between. Germline lookup yields CDR1 MGHRA and CDR2 YSYEKL. CDR3 length: 15 residues. This CDR3 reads CASSQSPAEIYEQYF. CDR3 sequence (DNA): TGCGCCAGCAGCCAATCCCCGGCGGAAATATACGAGCAGTACTTC.

The chain couples TRBV19 to TRBJ2-2, with 9 bases identical to TRBD2. Germline V CDR1 and CDR2: LNHDA, SQIVND (reference sequence). J was trimmed by 8 bases and V by 7 bases; bases with no gene match: 14. The CDR3 runs 16 residues. CDR3 protein: CASTRASGEERGELFF. DNA for the CDR3: TGTGCCAGTACCCGGGCTAGCGGGGAGGAAAGAGGGGAGCTGTTTTTT.

The V call is TRBV9, the J call TRBJ2-6; 9 bases agree with TRBD2. V lost 2 bases and J lost 8; bases outside the gene matches: 5. This CDR3 is 15 amino acids long. CDR1 SGDLS and CDR2 YYNGEE come from the germline V gene. Here the CDR3 DNA reads TGTGCCAGCAGCGTCGGAGCGGGAGGAACCAACGTCCTGACTTTC. Protein: CASSVGAGGTNVLTF.

V is TRBV28 and J is TRBJ2-2; 7 nucleotides match TRBD1. This CDR3 comprises 16 residues. Germline CDR1 and CDR2: MDHEN and SYDVKM. The ends lost 1 base at V and 7 bases at J; junction bases unmatched: 9. In DNA, the CDR3 is TGTGCCAGCAGTTTATTTGACAGGGATAAAGGCGGGGAGCTGTTTTTT. Its translation is CASSLFDRDKGGELFF.

The V gene is TRBV5-1, the J gene TRBJ2-7, with D tentatively TRBD1 (6 bases). Looked up from germline, CDR1 is SGHRS and CDR2 is YFSETQ. Trimming removed 0 bases at V and 5 bases at J, with 15 bases between. The CDR3 has 15 amino acids. The CDR3: CASSLVAGASHEQYF. Written as DNA, the CDR3 is TGCGCCAGCAGCTTGGTGGCAGGGGCGTCTCACGAGCAGTACTTC.

The chain couples TRBV7-9 to TRBJ2-7, with D unresolved. This CDR3 has 13 amino acids. Trimming took 5 bases from V and 3 from J, leaving 11 bases between them. CDR1 is SEHNR, CDR2 FQNEAQ, per germline (reference sequence). The CDR3: CASSAQADYEQYF. CDR3 in DNA: TGTGCCAGCAGCGCCCAGGCTGACTACGAGCAGTACTTC. Supplemented by reference TRBV7-9 and TRBJ2-7, the full variable domain reads DTGVSQNPRHKITKRGQNVTFRCDPISEHNRLYWYRQTLGQGPEFLTYFQNEAQLEKSRLLSDRFSAERPKGSFSTLEIQRTEQGDSAMYLCASSAQADYEQYFGPGTRLTVT.

The V gene is TRBV14, the J gene TRBJ1-2, with D unresolved. The CDR3 totals 13 residues. The ends were cut back, 4 bases at V and 5 bases at J, with 11 bases in the middle. Per the germline V gene, CDR1 is SGHDN and CDR2 is FVKESK. In DNA form, the CDR3 reads TGTGCCAGCAGCCCCGCGCAGCGATATGGCTACACCTTC. Translated: CASSPAQRYGYTF.

This clone has a single count. The chain has TRBV14 and TRBJ1-1, with D hard to call. V lost 0 bases, J lost 0 bases, and 11 bases lay in between. CDR3 length equals 16 residues. The germline V gene encodes CDR1 SGHDN and CDR2 FVKESK. DNA for the CDR3: TGTGCCAGCAGCCAAGATCTAGGCAGAATGAACACTGAAGCTTTCTTT. Translating gives CASSQDLGRMNTEAFF.

The rearrangement links TRBV4-3 to TRBJ2-5; D is possibly TRBD1 (5 bases). V lost 1 base and J lost 1, with 10 bases in between. Germline assignment: CDR1 LGHNA and CDR2 YSLEER. CDR3 length equals 15 residues. CDR3 sequence: CASSQGPGFQETQYF. DNA of the CDR3: TGCGCCAGCAGCCAAGGACCAGGGTTCCAAGAGACCCAGTACTTC.

This chain uses TRBV11-2 with TRBJ1-1; TRBD1 is a possible D gene (6 bases). Germline lookup yields CDR1 SGHAT and CDR2 FQNNGV. Trimming stripped 1 base from V and 11 bases from J, with 14 bases between. The CDR3 is made up of 13 amino acids. The CDR3 loop reads CASSLGQRTEAFF. The CDR3 bases are TGTGCCAGCAGCTTAGGGCAGCGGACAGAGGCTTTCTTT. The full variable domain, its missing parts supplied by reference TRBV11-2 and TRBJ1-1, is EAGVAQSPRYKIIEKRQSVAFWCNPISGHATLYWYQQILGQGPKLLIQFQNNGVVDDSQLPKDRFSAERLKGVDSTLKIQPAKLEDSAVYLCASSLGQRTEAFFGQGTRLTVV.

This chain links TRBV5-1 with TRBJ2-1; D is perhaps TRBD1 (6 bases). V lost 0 bases and J lost 9, with 13 bases in between. The CDR3 runs to 14 residues. The germline V gene encodes CDR1 SGHRS and CDR2 YFSETQ. The CDR3, as DNA: TGCGCCAGCAGCTTGGATTTGAGGGGGTCTGAGCAGTTCTTC. This encodes CASSLDLRGSEQFF.

V gene TRBV28 combines with J gene TRBJ2-7; TRBD2 aligns across 8 bases. This CDR3 has 14 residues. The ends lost 2 bases at V and 6 bases at J; junction bases unmatched: 6. The germline CDR1 and CDR2 sequences are MDHEN and SYDVKM. DNA of the CDR3: TGTGCCAGCAGTTTAGACGGGAGGGCGGGCGAGCAGTACTTC. Translating it yields CASSLDGRAGEQYF. Based on the CDR3 plus reference TRBV28 and TRBJ2-7, the full variable domain is DVKVTQSSRYLVKRTGEKVFLECVQDMDHENMFWYRQDPGLGLRLIYFSYDVKMKEKGDIPEGYSVSREKKERFSLILESASTNQTSMYLCASSLDGRAGEQYFGPGTRLTVT.

The J gene is TRBJ2-1, the V gene TRBV6-6; TRBD2 agrees at 10 bases. Trimming removed 5 bases from V and 7 bases from J; junction bases left unmatched: 17. This CDR3 is built from 18 residues. Germline lookup yields CDR1 MNHNY and CDR2 SVGAGI (reference sequence). The DNA of the CDR3 is TGTGCCAGCAGTCCAGGACTAGCGGTCGTAAATAGCAGGAATGAGCAGTTCTTC. Translating gives CASSPGLAVVNSRNEQFF.